This section outlines one T cell receptor (beta chain) sequence together with its context. The target antigen is unknown. V was pared by 1 base and J by 0 bases, with 6 bases of the junction left unmatched. The germline V gene has CDR1 SGHTA and CDR2 FQGNSA. This CDR3 has 17 residues. The sample comes from a study of T cell responses to AZD1222 COVID-19 vaccine. Measured with immunoSEQ multiplex PCR; TCRdb has only the in-frame clones, and not every one. The sample holds 200,000 or so clones, 87% seen once. Study conclusions and caveats: Spike-specific TCR breadth and depth grew following two AZD1222 doses.

The gene calls are TRBV7-2 and TRBJ2-1; TRBD2 agrees at 7 bases. Here the sequenced sample was peripheral blood, taken on day 0 of MenACWY control vaccination. This clonotype was obtained from an adult in good health. The CDR3 nucleotides are TGTGCCAGCAGCTTAGAGGTGGGCGGGAGCTCCTACAATGAGCAGTTCTTC. Amino acids: CASSLEVGGSSYNEQFF.